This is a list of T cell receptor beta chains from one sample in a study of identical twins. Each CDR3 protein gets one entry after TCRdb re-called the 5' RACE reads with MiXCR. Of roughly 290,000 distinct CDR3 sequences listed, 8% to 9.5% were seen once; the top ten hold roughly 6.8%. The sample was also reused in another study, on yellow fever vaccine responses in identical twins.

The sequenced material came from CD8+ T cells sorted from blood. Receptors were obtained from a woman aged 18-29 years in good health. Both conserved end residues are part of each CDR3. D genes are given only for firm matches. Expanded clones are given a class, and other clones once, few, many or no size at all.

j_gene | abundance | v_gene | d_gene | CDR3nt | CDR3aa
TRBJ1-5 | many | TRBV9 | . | TGTGCCAGCAGCGGAGAAGAATGGGGTCAGCCCCAGCATTTT | CASSGEEWGQPQHF
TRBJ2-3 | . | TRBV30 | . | TGTGCCTGGAGTGTATCGGGGGACCTTACGAATACGCAGTATTTT | CAWSVSGDLTNTQYF
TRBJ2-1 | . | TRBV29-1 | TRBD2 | TGCAGCGTTGAAGAACGTAGCGGGGGGGCGGGTGAGCAGTTCTTC | CSVEERSGGAGEQFF
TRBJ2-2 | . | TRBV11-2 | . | TGTGCCAGCAGCCCAAGACCCCTAGTCAATGGGGAGCTGTTTTTT | CASSPRPLVNGELFF
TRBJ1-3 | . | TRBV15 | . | TGTGCCACCAGCTCCTTATCTGGAAACACCATATATTTT | CATSSLSGNTIYF
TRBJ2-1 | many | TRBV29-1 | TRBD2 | TGCAGCGTTGAGTATCGGGAGGCCTACAATGAGCAGTTCTTC | CSVEYREAYNEQFF
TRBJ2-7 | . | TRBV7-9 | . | TGTGCCAGCAGCTTAGCGCCCACAGGTCGGGTGGACGAGCAGTACTTC | CASSLAPTGRVDEQYF
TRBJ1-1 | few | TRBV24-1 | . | TGTGCCACCGCCGGGGGTACTGAAGCTTTCTTT | CATAGGTEAFF
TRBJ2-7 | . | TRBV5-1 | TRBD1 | TGCGCCAGCACCCCCGGGACAGGGACCTACGAGCAGTACTTC | CASTPGTGTYEQYF
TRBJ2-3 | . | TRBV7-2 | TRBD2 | TGTGCCAGCAGCTTAGTGACTAGCGGCTCAGATACGCAGTATTTT | CASSLVTSGSDTQYF
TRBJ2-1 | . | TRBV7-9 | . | TGTGCCTGTTCGGGCGATAGCTCCTACAATGAGCAGTTCTTC | CACSGDSSYNEQFF
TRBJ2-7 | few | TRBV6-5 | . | TGTGCCAGCAGTTACTCGGGCTACGCCTACGAGCAGTACTTC | CASSYSGYAYEQYF
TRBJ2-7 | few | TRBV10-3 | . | TGTGCCACTGGCGGGGGCAATTACGAGCAGTACTTC | CATGGGNYEQYF
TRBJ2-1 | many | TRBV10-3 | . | TGTGCCACCCGAGATCAACCCCACAATGAGCAGTTCTTC | CATRDQPHNEQFF
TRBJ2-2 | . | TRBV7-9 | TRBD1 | TGTGCCGGAGCCCGACAGGGCACCGGGGAGCTGTTTTTT | CAGARQGTGELFF
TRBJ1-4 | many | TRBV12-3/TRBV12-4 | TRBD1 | TGTGCCAGCAGTTCGGACAGGATCGGTGAAAAACTGTTTTTT | CASSSDRIGEKLFF
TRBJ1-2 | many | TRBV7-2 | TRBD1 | TGTGCCAGCAGCTTAGAACCGGGACAGCTTTATGGCTACACCTTC | CASSLEPGQLYGYTF
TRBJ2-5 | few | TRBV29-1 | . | TGCAGCGGTTCCAGGCGTCCAGACCAAGAGACCCAGTACTTC | CSGSRRPDQETQYF
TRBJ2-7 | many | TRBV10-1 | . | TGCGCCAGCAGTGAGTCAGGCGGGGGCTACTACGAGCAGTACTTC | CASSESGGGYYEQYF
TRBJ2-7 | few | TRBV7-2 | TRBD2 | TGTGCCAGCAGCGCGCGACTAGCCGAATCCTACGAGCAGTACTTC | CASSARLAESYEQYF
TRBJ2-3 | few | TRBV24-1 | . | TGTGCCACCAGTGATTACGGGGGCACCTCCGGACTGCCGCAGTATTTT | CATSDYGGTSGLPQYF
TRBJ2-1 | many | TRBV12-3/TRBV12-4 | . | TGTGCCAGCAGCCAGGACAGATTGAATGAGCAGTTCTTC | CASSQDRLNEQFF
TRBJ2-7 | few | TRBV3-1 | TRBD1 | TGTGCCAGCAGCCCAAACGACAGGGGTCTCTACGAGCAGTACTTC | CASSPNDRGLYEQYF
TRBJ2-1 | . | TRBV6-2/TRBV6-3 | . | TGTGCCAGCACTCCTAAGGGGTACGTCCATGAGCAGTTCTTC | CASTPKGYVHEQFF
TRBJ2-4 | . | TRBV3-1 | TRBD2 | TGTGCCAGCAGCCAAGCCGGGACTAGCGGGTTTCTAGCCAAAAACATTCAGTACTTC | CASSQAGTSGFLAKNIQYF
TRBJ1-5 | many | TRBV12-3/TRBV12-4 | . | TGTGCCAGCAGTTTAGGGTTCGGAGATAGCAATCAGCCCCAGCATTTT | CASSLGFGDSNQPQHF